One sample yielded the 2 T cell receptor beta chains listed below, sequenced in a study of blood T cell repertoires in COVID-19. Here immunoSEQ multiplex PCR was the method, and the copy in TCRdb shows in-frame clones only, minus some. Among roughly 230,000 clones listed, about 80% were seen once. The sample comprised peripheral blood. The receptors come from a man aged 50 to 60 with active or convalescent COVID-19.

The count of this clone is one. The same CDR3 can be traced to other DNA sequences in this sample. This rearrangement joins TRBV5-4 to TRBJ1-5, with a tentative D call TRBD1 (6 bases). CDR1 and CDR2 (germline): SGHNT, YYREEE (reference sequence). Between the trimmed V and J ends, which lost 0 bases and 5 bases, there was a span of 6 bases. CDR3 length: 13 residues. CDR3 protein: CASSLGQDQPQHF. As DNA, the CDR3 is TGTGCCAGCAGCTTGGGACAGGATCAGCCCCAGCATTTT.

The chain combines TRBV25-1 with TRBJ1-2; tentative D call: TRBD1 (5 bases). From germline, CDR1 is MGHDK and CDR2 SYGVNS. The V end was cut by 0 bases, the J end by 5 bases, with 10 bases between. The CDR3 length is 14 residues. The CDR3 coding sequence is TGTGCCAGCAGTGAATATGGGGGGACTTATGGCTACACCTTC. This encodes CASSEYGGTYGYTF.